The clone carrying this T cell receptor beta chain was recorded at least ten times. The data derive from a study of identical twins. This CDR3 spans 13 amino acids. CDR1 and CDR2 from the germline V gene are GTSNPN and SVGIG (reference sequence). V was shortened by 3 bases and J by 6 bases, with 15 bases between the two germline ends. TCRdb re-analysed the 5' RACE reads in MiXCR, keeping a single row per CDR3 protein. There are 690,000 or so distinct CDR3 sequences in the sample; roughly 6% occur only once, and 1.5% to 2% lies in the top ten. This sequence was found in a man aged 18 to 29 in good health. V gene TRBV30 combines with J gene TRBJ2-7; D assignment may be TRBD1 or TRBD2 (5 bases each). The sequenced sample was naive T cells sorted from blood. CDR3 sequence (DNA): TGTGCCTGGAGCGCAGGGACGACGATCGAGCAGTACGTC. Translating gives CAWSAGTTIEQYV.